One sample yielded the 3 T cell receptor beta chains listed below, sequenced in a study of OX40 agonist ivuxolimab in advanced cancers. Data came from immunoSEQ multiplex PCR; TCRdb stores just in-frame clones and leaves some out. This sample has around 64,000 clones, with roughly nine tenths found just once. The input for sequencing was CD4+ or CD8+ T cells sorted from blood, taken in a trial of the OX40 agonist ivuxolimab. These receptors all come from an adult with an advanced solid tumor such as melanoma, head and neck, liver or kidney cancer.

In nucleotides, the CDR3 is TGTGCCAGCAGCGTGCAGGGGAAGGAAGGAAACACCATATATTTT. Its protein product is CASSVQGKEGNTIYF. The rearrangement links TRBV9 to TRBJ1-3; the D gene is possibly TRBD1 (6 bases). The germline gives CDR1 SGDLS, CDR2 YYNGEE. V was trimmed by 2 bases and J by 4 bases, leaving 13 bases between them. CDR3 length equals 15 residues.

The rearrangement uses TRBV7-8 and TRBJ2-5; 10 bases line up with TRBD2. V was clipped by 4 bases and J by 2 bases; unmatched bases: 10. Germline lookup yields CDR1 SGHVS and CDR2 FQNEAQ. This CDR3 spans 17 amino acids. The chain's CDR3 is CASSYSASGGVQETQYF. The DNA for the CDR3 is TGTGCCAGCAGCTATTCTGCTAGCGGGGGAGTACAAGAGACCCAGTACTTC.

The chain recombines TRBV19 with TRBJ1-1; the D gene is possibly TRBD1 (6 bases). Per germline, CDR1 LNHDA and CDR2 SQIVND (reference sequence). V was clipped by 3 bases and J by 7 bases, with 12 bases between them. The CDR3 sequence is 13 residues long. The CDR3 DNA reads TGTGCCAGTAGTATTTCCAGGGGAGTTGAAGCTTTCTTT. Translating gives CASSISRGVEAFF.